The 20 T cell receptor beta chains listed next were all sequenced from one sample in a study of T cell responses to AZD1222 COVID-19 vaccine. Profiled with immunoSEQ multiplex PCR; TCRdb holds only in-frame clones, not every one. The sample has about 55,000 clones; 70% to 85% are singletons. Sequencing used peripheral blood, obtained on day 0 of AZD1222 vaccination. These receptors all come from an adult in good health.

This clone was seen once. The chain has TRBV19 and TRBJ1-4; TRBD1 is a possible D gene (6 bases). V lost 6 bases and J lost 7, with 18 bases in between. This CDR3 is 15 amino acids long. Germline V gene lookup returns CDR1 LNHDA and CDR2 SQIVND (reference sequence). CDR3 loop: CASSPSGAQVEKLFF. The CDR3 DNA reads TGTGCCAGTAGCCCATCGGGGGCTCAGGTTGAAAAACTGTTTTTT.

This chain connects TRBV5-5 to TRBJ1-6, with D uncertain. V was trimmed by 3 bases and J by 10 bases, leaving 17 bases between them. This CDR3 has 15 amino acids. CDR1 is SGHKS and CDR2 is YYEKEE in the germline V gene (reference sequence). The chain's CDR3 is CASSSGREDRSPLHF. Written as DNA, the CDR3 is TGTGCCAGCAGCTCCGGGAGGGAGGATAGGTCACCCCTCCACTTT. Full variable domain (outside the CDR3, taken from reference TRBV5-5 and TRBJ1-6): DAGVTQSPTHLIKTRGQQVTLRCSPISGHKSVSWYQQVLGQGPQFIFQYYEKEERGRGNFPDRFSARQFPNYSSELNVNALLLGDSALYLCASSSGREDRSPLHFGNGTRLTVT.

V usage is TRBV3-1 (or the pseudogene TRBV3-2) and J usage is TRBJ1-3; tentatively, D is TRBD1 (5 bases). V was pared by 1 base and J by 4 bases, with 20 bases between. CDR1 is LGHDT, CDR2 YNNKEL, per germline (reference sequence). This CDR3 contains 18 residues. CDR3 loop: CASSQVGRGSSGGNTIYF. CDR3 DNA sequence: TGTGCCAGCAGCCAAGTGGGGCGGGGAAGCTCGGGCGGAAACACCATATATTTT.

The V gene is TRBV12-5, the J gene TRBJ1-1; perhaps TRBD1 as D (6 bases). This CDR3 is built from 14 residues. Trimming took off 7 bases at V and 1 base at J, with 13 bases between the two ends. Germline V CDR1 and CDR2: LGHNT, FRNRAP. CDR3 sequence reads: CASAKIGGNTEAFF. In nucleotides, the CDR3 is TGTGCTAGTGCTAAAATAGGGGGGAACACTGAAGCTTTCTTT.

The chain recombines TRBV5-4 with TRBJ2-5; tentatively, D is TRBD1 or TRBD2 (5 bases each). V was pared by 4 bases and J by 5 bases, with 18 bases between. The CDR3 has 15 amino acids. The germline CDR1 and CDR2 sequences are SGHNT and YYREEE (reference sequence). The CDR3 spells CASSEPGRSFETQYF. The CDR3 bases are TGTGCCAGCAGCGAACCGGGACGTAGTTTTGAGACCCAGTACTTC.

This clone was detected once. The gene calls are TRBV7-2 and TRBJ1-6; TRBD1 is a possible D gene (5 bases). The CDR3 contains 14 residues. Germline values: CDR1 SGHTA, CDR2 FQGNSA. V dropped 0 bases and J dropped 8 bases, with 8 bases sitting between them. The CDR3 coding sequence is TGTGCCAGCAGCTTAGCGGGGGGTTATTCACCCCTCCACTTT. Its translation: CASSLAGGYSPLHF.

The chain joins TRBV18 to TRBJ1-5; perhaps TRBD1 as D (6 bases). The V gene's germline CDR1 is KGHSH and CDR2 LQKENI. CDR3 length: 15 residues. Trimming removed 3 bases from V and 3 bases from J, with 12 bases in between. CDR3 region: CASSPEAGDNQPQHF. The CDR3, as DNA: TGTGCCAGCTCACCGGAGGCAGGGGACAATCAGCCCCAGCATTTT.

CDR3 coding DNA: TGTGCCAGCAGCGCCGGGACTAGCGGGAGTGGTTATACGCAGTATTTT. This translates into CASSAGTSGSGYTQYF. This chain links TRBV2 with TRBJ2-3; 14 nucleotides line up with TRBD2. J lost 7 bases, V lost 6 bases, and 9 bases had no gene match. CDR3 size: 16 residues. Germline assignment: CDR1 SNHLY and CDR2 FYNNEI. The variable domain in full, with the rest retrieved from reference TRBV2 and TRBJ2-3, is EPEVTQTPSHQVTQMGQEVILRCVPISNHLYFYWYRQILGQKVEFLVSFYNNEISEKSEIFDDQFSVERPDGSNFTLKIRSTKLEDSAMYFCASSAGTSGSGYTQYFGPGTRLTVL.

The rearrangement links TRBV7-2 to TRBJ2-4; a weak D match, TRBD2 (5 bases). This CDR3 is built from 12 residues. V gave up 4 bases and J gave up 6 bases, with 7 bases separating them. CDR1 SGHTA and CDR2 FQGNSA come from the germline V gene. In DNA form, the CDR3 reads TGTGCCAGCAGCTCTAGCATAAACATTCAGTACTTC. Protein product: CASSSSINIQYF.

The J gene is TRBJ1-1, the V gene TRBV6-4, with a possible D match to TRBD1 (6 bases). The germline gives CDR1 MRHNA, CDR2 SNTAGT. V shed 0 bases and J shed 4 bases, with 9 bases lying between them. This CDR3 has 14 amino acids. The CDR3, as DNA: TGTGCCAGCAGTGACTCGAACAGGGCCACTGAAGCTTTCTTT. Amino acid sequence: CASSDSNRATEAFF.

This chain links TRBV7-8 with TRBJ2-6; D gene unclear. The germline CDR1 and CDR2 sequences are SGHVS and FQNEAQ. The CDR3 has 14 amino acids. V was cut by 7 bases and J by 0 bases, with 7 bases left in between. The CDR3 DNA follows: TGTGCCAGCACCATTGTCTCTGGGGCCAACGTCCTGACTTTC. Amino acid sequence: CASTIVSGANVLTF.

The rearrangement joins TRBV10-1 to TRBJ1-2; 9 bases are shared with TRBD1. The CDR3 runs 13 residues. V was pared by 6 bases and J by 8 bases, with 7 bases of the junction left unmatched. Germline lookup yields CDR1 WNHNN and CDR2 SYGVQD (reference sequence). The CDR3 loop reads CASSGDRAGGYTF. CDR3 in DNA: TGCGCCAGCAGCGGGGACAGGGCAGGGGGCTACACCTTC.

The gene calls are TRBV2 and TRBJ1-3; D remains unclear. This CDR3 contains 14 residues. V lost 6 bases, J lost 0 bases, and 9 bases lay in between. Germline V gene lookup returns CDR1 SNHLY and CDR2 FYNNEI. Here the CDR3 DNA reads TGTGCCAGCAGCCTGAAAAACTCTGGAAACACCATATATTTT. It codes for CASSLKNSGNTIYF. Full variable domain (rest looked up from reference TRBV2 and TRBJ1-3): EPEVTQTPSHQVTQMGQEVILRCVPISNHLYFYWYRQILGQKVEFLVSFYNNEISEKSEIFDDQFSVERPDGSNFTLKIRSTKLEDSAMYFCASSLKNSGNTIYFGEGSWLTVV.

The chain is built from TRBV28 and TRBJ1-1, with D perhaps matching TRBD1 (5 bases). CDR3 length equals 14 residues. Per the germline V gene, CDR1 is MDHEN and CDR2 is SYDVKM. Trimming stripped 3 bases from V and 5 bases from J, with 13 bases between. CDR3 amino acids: CASSLAGYGTEAFF. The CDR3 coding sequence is TGTGCCAGCAGTTTGGCAGGGTATGGAACTGAAGCTTTCTTT.

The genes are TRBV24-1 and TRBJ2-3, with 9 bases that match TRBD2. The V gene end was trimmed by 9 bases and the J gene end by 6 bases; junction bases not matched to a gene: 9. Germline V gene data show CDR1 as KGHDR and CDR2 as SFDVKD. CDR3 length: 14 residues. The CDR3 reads CATVGGRALDTQYF. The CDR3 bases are TGTGCCACCGTGGGCGGGAGGGCCCTCGATACGCAGTATTTT.

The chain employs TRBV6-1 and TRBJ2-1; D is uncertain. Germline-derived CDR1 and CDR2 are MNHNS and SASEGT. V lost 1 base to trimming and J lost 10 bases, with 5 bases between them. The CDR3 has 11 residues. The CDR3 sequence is CASSEGEEQFF. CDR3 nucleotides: TGTGCCAGCAGTGAAGGAGAGGAGCAGTTCTTC.

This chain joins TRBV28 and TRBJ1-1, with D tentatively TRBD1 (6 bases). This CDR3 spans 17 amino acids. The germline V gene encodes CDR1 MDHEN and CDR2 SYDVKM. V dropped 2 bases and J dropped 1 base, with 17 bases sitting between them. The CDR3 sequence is CASSLPPGGIRNTEAFF. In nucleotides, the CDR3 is TGTGCCAGCAGTTTACCCCCCGGGGGCATTCGGAACACTGAAGCTTTCTTT. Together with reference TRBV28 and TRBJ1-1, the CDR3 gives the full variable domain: DVKVTQSSRYLVKRTGEKVFLECVQDMDHENMFWYRQDPGLGLRLIYFSYDVKMKEKGDIPEGYSVSREKKERFSLILESASTNQTSMYLCASSLPPGGIRNTEAFFGQGTRLTVV.

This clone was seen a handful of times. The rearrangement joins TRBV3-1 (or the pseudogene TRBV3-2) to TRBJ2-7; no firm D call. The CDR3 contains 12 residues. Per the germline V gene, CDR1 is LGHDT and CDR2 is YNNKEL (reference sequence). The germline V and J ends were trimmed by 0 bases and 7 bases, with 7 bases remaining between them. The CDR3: CASSQDLREQYF. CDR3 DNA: TGTGCCAGCAGCCAAGATTTAAGGGAGCAGTACTTC.

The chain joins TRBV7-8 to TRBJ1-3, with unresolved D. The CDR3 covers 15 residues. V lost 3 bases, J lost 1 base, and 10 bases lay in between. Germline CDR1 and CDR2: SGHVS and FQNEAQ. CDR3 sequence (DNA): TGTGCCAGCAGCTTGATACTTGCTTCTGGAAACACCATATATTTT. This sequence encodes CASSLILASGNTIYF.

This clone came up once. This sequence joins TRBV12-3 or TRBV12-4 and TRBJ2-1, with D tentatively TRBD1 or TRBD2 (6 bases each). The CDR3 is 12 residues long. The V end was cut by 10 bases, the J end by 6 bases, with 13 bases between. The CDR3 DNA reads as TGTGCCACCGGGGGCAGGCTCAATGAGCAGTTCTTC. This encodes CATGGRLNEQFF.